This T cell receptor (beta chain) comes out of a study of T-cell memory formation after mild COVID-19. Germline V CDR1 and CDR2: GTSNPN, SVGIG (reference sequence). The CDR3 spans 13 residues. The V and J ends lost 4 bases and 5 bases, in that order; junction bases with no gene match: 7. TCRdb reanalysed the 5' RACE reads using MiXCR and keeps one entry per CDR3 protein. The sample has roughly 600,000 distinct CDR3 sequences, about 20% seen once. The TCR comes from an adult woman who had mild COVID-19 (a few samples of this study predate the infection). Cell type and time point are not known. The sequencing input was PBMCs or a T cell subset sorted from them (not recorded which). The J gene is TRBJ1-2, the V gene TRBV30, with TRBD1 matching 7 bases. The CDR3 coding sequence is TGTGCCTGGACCTTCCAGGGGGGTTATGGCTACACCTTC. It is translated as CAWTFQGGYGYTF. The full variable domain, with the rest looked up from reference TRBV30 and TRBJ1-2, is SQTIHQWPATLVQPVGSPLSLECTVEGTSNPNLYWYRQAAGRGLQLLFYSVGIGQISSEVPQNLSASRPQDRQFILSSKKLLLSDSGFYLCAWTFQGGYGYTFGSGTRLTVV.